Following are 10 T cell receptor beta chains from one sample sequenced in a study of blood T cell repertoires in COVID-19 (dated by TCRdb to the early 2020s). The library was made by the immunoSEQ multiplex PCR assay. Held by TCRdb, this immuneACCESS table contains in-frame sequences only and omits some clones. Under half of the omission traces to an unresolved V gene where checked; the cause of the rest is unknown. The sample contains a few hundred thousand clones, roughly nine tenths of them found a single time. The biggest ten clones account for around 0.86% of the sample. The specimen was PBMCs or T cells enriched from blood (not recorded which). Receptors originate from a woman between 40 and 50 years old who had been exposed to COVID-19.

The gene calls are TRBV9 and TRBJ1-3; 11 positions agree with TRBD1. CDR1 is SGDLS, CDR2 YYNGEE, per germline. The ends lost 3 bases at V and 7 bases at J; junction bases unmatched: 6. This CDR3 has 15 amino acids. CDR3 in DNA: TGTGCCAGCAGCGCATACGGGACAGGGGGGAACACCATATATTTT. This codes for CASSAYGTGGNTIYF.

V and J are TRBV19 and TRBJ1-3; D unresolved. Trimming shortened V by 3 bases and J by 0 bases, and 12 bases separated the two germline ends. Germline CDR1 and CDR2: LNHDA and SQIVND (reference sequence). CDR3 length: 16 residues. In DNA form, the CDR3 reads TGTGCCAGTAGTATGGCCTGGCAGCGCTCTGGAAACACCATATATTTT. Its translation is CASSMAWQRSGNTIYF.

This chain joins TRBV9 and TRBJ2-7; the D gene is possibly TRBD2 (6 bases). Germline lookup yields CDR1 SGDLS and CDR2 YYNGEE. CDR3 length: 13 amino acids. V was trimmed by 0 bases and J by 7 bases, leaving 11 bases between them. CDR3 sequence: CASSVVVGGEQYF. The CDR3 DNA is TGTGCCAGCAGCGTAGTTGTTGGGGGGGAGCAGTACTTC.

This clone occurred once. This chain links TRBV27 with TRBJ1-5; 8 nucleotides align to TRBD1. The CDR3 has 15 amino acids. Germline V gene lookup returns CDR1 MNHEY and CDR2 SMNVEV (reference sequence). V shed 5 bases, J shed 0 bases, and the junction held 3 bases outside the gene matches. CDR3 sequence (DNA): TGTGCCAGCAGTCGGACAGGGTATAGCAATCAGCCCCAGCATTTT. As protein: CASSRTGYSNQPQHF.

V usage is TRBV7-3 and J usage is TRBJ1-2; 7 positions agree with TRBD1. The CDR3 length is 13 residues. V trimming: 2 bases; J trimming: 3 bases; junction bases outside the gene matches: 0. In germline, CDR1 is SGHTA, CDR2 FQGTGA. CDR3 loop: CASSLQGDYGYTF. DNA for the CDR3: TGTGCCAGCAGCTTACAGGGGGACTATGGCTACACCTTC.

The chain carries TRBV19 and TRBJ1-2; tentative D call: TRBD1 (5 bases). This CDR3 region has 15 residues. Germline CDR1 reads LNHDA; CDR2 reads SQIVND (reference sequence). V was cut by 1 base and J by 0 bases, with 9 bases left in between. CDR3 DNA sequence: TGTGCCAGTAGTATAGGTCAGGGCACTAACTATGGCTACACCTTC. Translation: CASSIGQGTNYGYTF.

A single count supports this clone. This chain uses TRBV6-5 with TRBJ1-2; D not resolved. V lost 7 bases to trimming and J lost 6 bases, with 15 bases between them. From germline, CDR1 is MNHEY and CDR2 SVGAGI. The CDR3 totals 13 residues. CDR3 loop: CASKLYGSNGYTF. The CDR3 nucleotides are TGTGCCAGCAAATTATATGGCAGTAATGGCTACACCTTC.

As DNA, the CDR3 is TGTGCCAGCAGTTTAAAATATTCGATAACGGGGGGCTGGCGGAATGAAAAACTGTTTTTT. Translated: CASSLKYSITGGWRNEKLFF. V usage is TRBV27 and J usage is TRBJ1-4, with D possibly TRBD1 on 6 matching bases. Trimming stripped 2 bases from V and 5 bases from J, with 27 bases between. The CDR3 covers 20 residues. Germline V gives CDR1 MNHEY, CDR2 SMNVEV (reference sequence).

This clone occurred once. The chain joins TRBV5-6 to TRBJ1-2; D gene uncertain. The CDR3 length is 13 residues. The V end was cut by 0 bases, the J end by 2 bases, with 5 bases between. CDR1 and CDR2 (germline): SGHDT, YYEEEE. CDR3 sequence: CASSLDGNYGYTF. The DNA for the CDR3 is TGTGCCAGCAGCTTGGACGGGAACTATGGCTACACCTTC.

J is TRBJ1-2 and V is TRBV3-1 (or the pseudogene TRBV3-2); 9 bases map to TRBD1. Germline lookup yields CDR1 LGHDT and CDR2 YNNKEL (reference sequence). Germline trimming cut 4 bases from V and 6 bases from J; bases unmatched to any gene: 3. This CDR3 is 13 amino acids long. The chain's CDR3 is CASSPTGGHGYTF. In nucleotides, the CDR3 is TGTGCCAGCAGCCCTACAGGGGGCCATGGCTACACCTTC.